This record concerns one TCR beta chain sequence. This clone's antigen is unknown. Per-base quality was not reported, and no clone a single base away is much larger than it. The source of the sample is a study of T cell responses to AZD1222 COVID-19 vaccine (dated by TCRdb to about 2021). At the level of the whole study: Because spike-specific TCR depth and breadth did not differ between the two schedules, AZD1222 recipients who got a second dose at roughly 4 weeks were pooled with those who got a second dose at roughly 12 weeks. TCR sequencing was performed for about 240 trial participants, of whom about 200 were given two doses of AZD1222 and around 26 were given two doses of MenACWY control vaccine. Trial participants were enrolled by age into 18-55, 56-69 and 70-plus year subgroups, with about 150, 27 and 61 TCR-sequenced participants respectively.

Counted from cysteine to phenylalanine, this CDR3 has 11 amino acids. This entry keeps only the CDR3 DNA: 33 bases, framed from base 1. The germline V gene gives CDR1 as MNHNS and CDR2 as SASEGT. The germline ends are 0 bases apart after V is trimmed by 1 base and J by 5 bases. The CDR3 regions of human TCRbeta chains were analyzed by immunosequencing. As for how the authors treated the data: TCRs in the repertoires were matched against a reference library of SARS-CoV-2-specific TCRs that had been generated with the MIRA antigen-specificity platform. Breadth was defined as the fraction of unique TCRs that were SARS-CoV-2-associated, and depth was defined as the fraction of total T cells that were SARS-CoV-2-associated. Using the MIRA data, each spike-specific TCR was assigned both to the spike region to which the TCR was reactive and to a CD4 or CD8 class. Log10-transformed breadth and depth values were compared by one-way ANOVA with Sidak's multiple comparisons tests. What TCRdb holds here is the immuneACCESS table cut down to in-frame rearrangements. Part of the clones is not present; checked against another copy, under half of the missing clones reflect an unresolved V gene, and the others are unexplained. V and J calls and clone size come straight from that table; D and trimming were deduced from the DNA. The sample has about 170,000 clones on record, over 85% of them singletons. The ten biggest clones cover around 1.6% of the sample.

Overall study outcomes, separate from this receptor: A significant rise in spike-specific TCR breadth and depth was observed after two AZD1222 doses relative to day 0 and relative to MenACWY recipients. Only five to seven AZD1222 recipients were SARS-CoV-2 seropositive at baseline, limiting conclusions about previously exposed vaccinees. Participants were mostly white British, with more females than males. The authors suggested clonal diversity may have been underestimated. Because no day 14 peak-response samples were available, repertoires were characterized only after the peak T cell response. Nearly half of unique spike-specific TCRs reportedly recognized epitopes outside regions mutated in the B.1.351 and B.1.1.7 variants. In the small 56-69-year group, the increase in depth fell short of significance, most likely because of low power. The vaccine-associated CD4 TCRs covered the entire spike protein, and the dominant responses fell in regions 160-218 and 743-854.

The sample's time point, from its label and the paper: baseline before first vaccination. Samples from vaccinated people were obtained from the UK trials COV001 and COV002, which included a single-blind randomized controlled phase 2/3 trial of AZD1222 (ChAdOx1 nCoV-19) in healthy adults. For TCRbeta chain sequencing, PBMC samples were collected from trial participants at day 0 and at day 28 after the second dose. The receptor chain draws on TRBV6-1 and TRBJ1-3; the D gene identity is not certain. This receptor was identified in an adult in good health. Sequences were derived from peripheral blood, sampled on day 0 of AZD1222 vaccination. The DNA is as follows: TGTGCCAGCAGTGAAGGAAACACCATATATTTT. It specifies CASSEGNTIYF.